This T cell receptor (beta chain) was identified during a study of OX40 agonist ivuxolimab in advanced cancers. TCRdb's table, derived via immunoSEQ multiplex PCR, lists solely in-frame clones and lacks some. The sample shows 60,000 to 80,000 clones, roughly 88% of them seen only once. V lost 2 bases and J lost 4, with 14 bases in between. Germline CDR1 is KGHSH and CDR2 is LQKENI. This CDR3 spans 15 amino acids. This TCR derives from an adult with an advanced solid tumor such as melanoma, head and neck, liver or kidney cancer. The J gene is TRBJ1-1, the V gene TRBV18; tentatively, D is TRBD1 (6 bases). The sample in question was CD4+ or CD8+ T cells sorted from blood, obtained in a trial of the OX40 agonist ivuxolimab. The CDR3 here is CASSPTEGGGTEAFF. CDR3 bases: TGTGCCAGCTCACCAACCGAGGGAGGGGGCACTGAAGCTTTCTTT.